Below are 29 T cell receptor beta chains sequenced from a single sample in a study of graft-versus-host responses after intestinal transplantation. Assay used: immunoSEQ multiplex PCR; TCRdb lists only in-frame clones, some missing. The sample has 20,000 to 25,000 clones, about 33% seen once. Each mixed lymphocyte reaction held around 200,000 CFSE-labeled responders and around 200,000 irradiated violet-dye-labeled stimulators. The sample in question was alloreactive CD8+ T cells from a mixed lymphocyte reaction culture, obtained before intestinal transplant. Specified subset: CFSE-low proliferating T cells sorted from roughly six-day pre-transplant mixed lymphocyte reaction (GvH or HvG direction). Receptors originate from a human patient who received an intestinal transplant.

Only a few counts were recorded for this clone. The chain combines TRBV19 with TRBJ2-7, with a weak D call TRBD1 (6 bases). Trimming pared 5 bases from V and 3 bases from J, leaving 14 bases between. In germline, CDR1 is LNHDA, CDR2 SQIVND (reference sequence). The CDR3 has 14 amino acids. The CDR3 DNA is TGTGCCAGTAGTCCTTGGGGGCGCATCTACGAGCAGTACTTC. It codes for CASSPWGRIYEQYF.

The table lists this clone with a few counts. The V and J genes are TRBV2 and TRBJ2-1; D is unresolved. The CDR3 loop spans 12 amino acids. V was shortened by 4 bases and J by 4 bases, with 5 bases between the two germline ends. Germline CDR1 SNHLY, CDR2 FYNNEI. This CDR3 is CASSGGYNEQFF. As DNA, the CDR3 is TGTGCCAGCAGTGGAGGATACAATGAGCAGTTCTTC. Together with reference TRBV2 and TRBJ2-1, the CDR3 gives the full variable domain: EPEVTQTPSHQVTQMGQEVILRCVPISNHLYFYWYRQILGQKVEFLVSFYNNEISEKSEIFDDQFSVERPDGSNFTLKIRSTKLEDSAMYFCASSGGYNEQFFGPGTRLTVL.

The rearrangement joins TRBV10-1 to TRBJ2-2; the match to TRBD1 covers 9 bases. V lost 10 bases to trimming and J lost 4 bases; unmatched junction nucleotides: 10. Per germline, CDR1 WNHNN and CDR2 SYGVQD (reference sequence). There are 15 residues in the CDR3. CDR3 residues: CANPQQGACTGELFF. In DNA, the CDR3 is TGCGCCAACCCACAACAGGGGGCGTGCACCGGGGAGCTGTTTTTT.

The chain has TRBV27 and TRBJ1-5; D may be TRBD1 (5 bases). The V end lost 5 bases, the J end lost 0 bases, and 20 bases lay between the germline ends. Germline CDR1 reads MNHEY; CDR2 reads SMNVEV (reference sequence). CDR3 size: 18 residues. The CDR3 bases are TGTGCCAGCAGTCCCTGGTTGGGGCAATTGACTAGCAATCAGCCCCAGCATTTT. It is translated as CASSPWLGQLTSNQPQHF.

V is TRBV7-9 and J is TRBJ2-2, with D uncertain. The ends were cut back, 5 bases at V and 4 bases at J, with 8 bases in the middle. Germline values: CDR1 SEHNR, CDR2 FQNEAQ (reference sequence). This CDR3 is built from 13 residues. CDR3: CASSHSSTGELFF. The CDR3 DNA sequence: TGTGCCAGCAGCCATTCGTCCACCGGGGAGCTGTTTTTT. Together with reference TRBV7-9 and TRBJ2-2, the CDR3 gives the full variable domain: DTGVSQNPRHKITKRGQNVTFRCDPISEHNRLYWYRQTLGQGPEFLTYFQNEAQLEKSRLLSDRFSAERPKGSFSTLEIQRTEQGDSAMYLCASSHSSTGELFFGEGSRLTVL.

This chain connects TRBV19 to TRBJ2-1; 7 nucleotides align to TRBD1. This CDR3 has 15 amino acids. The trim removed 3 bases at V and 4 bases at J, leaving 6 bases unmatched. Looked up from germline, CDR1 is LNHDA and CDR2 is SQIVND (reference sequence). Here the CDR3 reads CASSIIGGQYNEQFF. The CDR3 coding sequence is TGTGCCAGTAGTATTATAGGGGGCCAGTACAATGAGCAGTTCTTC.

The chain employs TRBV11-3 and TRBJ2-1; TRBD2 matches at 7 bases. Germline V gives CDR1 SGHNT, CDR2 YENEEA. Trimming at V came to 1 base and at J to 7 bases, leaving 1 base not matched to a gene. The CDR3 extends over 13 amino acids. The DNA of the CDR3 is TGTGCCAGCAGCTTAGGGGGGGGAAATGAGCAGTTCTTC. It translates to CASSLGGGNEQFF.

The V and J genes are TRBV6-8 and TRBJ1-2, with 8 bases identical to TRBD1. From germline, CDR1 is MNHGY and CDR2 SAAAGT. The CDR3 spans 13 residues. Trimming at V came to 5 bases and at J to 5 bases, leaving 4 bases not matched to a gene. The DNA of the CDR3 is TGTGCCAGCAGTCGGGACAGGATTTATGGCTACACCTTC. Residues: CASSRDRIYGYTF.

In this sample, this clone turned up a few times. The rearrangement uses TRBV7-6 and TRBJ1-2; unclear D gene. With 5 bases removed from V and 4 bases from J, the gap between germline ends came to 5 bases. CDR3 length: 11 amino acids. Germline V lookup: CDR1 SGHVS, CDR2 FNYEAQ. Written as DNA, the CDR3 is TGTGCCAGCAGCCGAGCCTATGGCTACACCTTC. It translates to CASSRAYGYTF.

About this clone: This sample includes further DNA sequences coding for the same CDR3. This chain connects TRBV4-1 to TRBJ2-7; 7 bases are a match to TRBD2. Germline V lookup: CDR1 MGHRA, CDR2 YSYEKL. The CDR3 runs to 14 residues. Trimming cost V 4 bases and J 2 bases; bases outside gene matches: 5. The CDR3 region is CASSRTSRTYEQYF. CDR3 nucleotide sequence: TGCGCCAGCAGCCGGACTAGTCGGACCTACGAGCAGTACTTC.

The gene calls are TRBV6-1 and TRBJ1-5, with unresolved D. The V gene's germline CDR1 is MNHNS and CDR2 SASEGT. The CDR3 is 13 residues long. Between the trimmed V and J ends, which lost 5 bases and 4 bases, there was a span of 9 bases. CDR3 nucleotides: TGTGCCAGCAGTTTGGGCGAAAATCAGCCCCAGCATTTT. Protein product: CASSLGENQPQHF.

The V gene is TRBV5-3, the J gene TRBJ1-2; 8 bases are shared with TRBD1. TRBV5-3 is an ORF; its function is uncertain. V was clipped by 0 bases and J by 4 bases; unmatched bases: 11. The CDR3 has 17 amino acids. This CDR3 is CARSLGAPGTGTYGYTF. CDR3 nucleotides: TGTGCCAGAAGCTTGGGAGCCCCCGGGACAGGAACCTATGGCTACACCTTC.

This clone came up a few times. The chain joins TRBV6-6 to TRBJ2-1; no firm D call. CDR3 length equals 15 residues. Deletions cut 0 bases from V and 0 bases from J, with 6 bases between. CDR1 MNHNY and CDR2 SVGAGI come from the germline V gene (reference sequence). The CDR3 DNA sequence: TGTGCCAGCAGTTACTCCGCCAGCTCCTACAATGAGCAGTTCTTC. Residues: CASSYSASSYNEQFF.

In its sample, this clone was seen a few times. The genes are TRBV28 and TRBJ1-2, with D unresolved. This CDR3 is built from 13 residues. Trimming took 3 bases from V and 2 from J, leaving 7 bases between them. Germline V gene sequence: CDR1 MDHEN, CDR2 SYDVKM. The CDR3 loop reads CASSLVLNYGYTF. The CDR3 nucleotides are TGTGCCAGCAGTTTGGTCCTGAACTATGGCTACACCTTC.

The chain combines TRBV13 with TRBJ2-5; a weak D match, TRBD2 (6 bases). V lost 2 bases and J 0 bases, leaving 16 bases between the germline ends. The CDR3 is 17 residues long. CDR1 PRHDT and CDR2 FYEKMQ come from the germline V gene (reference sequence). CDR3 coding DNA: TGTGCCAGCAGCTTAACTAGCTATTTGGCGAACCAAGAGACCCAGTACTTC. It translates to CASSLTSYLANQETQYF.

The J gene is TRBJ1-1, the V gene TRBV10-1; no definite D call. V was cut by 0 bases and J by 1 base, with 3 bases left in between. CDR3 length: 13 amino acids. CDR1 and CDR2 (germline): WNHNN, SYGVQD (reference sequence). The CDR3 spells CASSESGNTEAFF. Here the CDR3 DNA reads TGCGCCAGCAGTGAGTCCGGGAACACTGAAGCTTTCTTT.

This chain links TRBV7-2 with TRBJ2-1, with 9 bases matching TRBD2. The CDR3 sequence is 19 residues long. CDR1 SGHTA and CDR2 FQGNSA come from the germline V gene. Trimming at V came to 6 bases and at J to 7 bases, leaving 22 bases not matched to a gene. The CDR3 sequence: CASSGTLDLGLALRNEQFF. In DNA form, the CDR3 reads TGTGCCAGCAGTGGGACCCTAGATTTGGGACTAGCCCTAAGGAATGAGCAGTTCTTC.

J is TRBJ2-3 and V is TRBV19; 9 bases match TRBD2. The CDR3 length is 15 residues. V gave up 4 bases and J gave up 0 bases; unmatched junction bases: 2. Germline CDR1 reads LNHDA; CDR2 reads SQIVND (reference sequence). The CDR3 protein is CASSNSGSSTDTQYF. CDR3 coding DNA: TGTGCCAGTAGTAATAGCGGGAGCAGCACAGATACGCAGTATTTT.

This clone was counted between two and nine times. This sequence joins TRBV2 and TRBJ2-3, with a possible D match to TRBD1 (5 bases). This CDR3 region has 15 residues. CDR1 is SNHLY and CDR2 is FYNNEI in the germline V gene. Trimming took 3 bases from V and 3 from J, leaving 13 bases between them. This chain's CDR3 is CASSEAGFLTDTQYF. The CDR3 nucleotides are TGTGCCAGCAGTGAGGCAGGGTTCCTGACAGATACGCAGTATTTT. The variable domain in full, with the rest retrieved from reference TRBV2 and TRBJ2-3, is EPEVTQTPSHQVTQMGQEVILRCVPISNHLYFYWYRQILGQKVEFLVSFYNNEISEKSEIFDDQFSVERPDGSNFTLKIRSTKLEDSAMYFCASSEAGFLTDTQYFGPGTRLTVL.

The chain is built from TRBV5-1 and TRBJ1-6; perhaps TRBD1 as D (6 bases). CDR3 length equals 14 residues. With 0 bases removed from V and 10 bases from J, the gap between germline ends came to 11 bases. Germline lookup yields CDR1 SGHRS and CDR2 YFSETQ. The CDR3 sequence is CASSLEQGWSPLHF. The CDR3 nucleotides are TGCGCCAGCAGCTTGGAACAGGGTTGGTCACCCCTCCACTTT.

This clone is labeled medium-sized. Other DNA variants within this sample encode the same CDR3. This rearrangement joins TRBV6-5 to TRBJ2-7, with 9 bases that match TRBD1. The CDR3 spans 16 residues. The V gene's germline CDR1 is MNHEY and CDR2 SVGAGI. Trimming cost V 2 bases and J 6 bases; bases outside gene matches: 11. The CDR3 region has the DNA TGTGCCAGCAGTTACCTCCCCGGGACAGGGCCCGCCGAGCAGTACTTC. Translating gives CASSYLPGTGPAEQYF.

This clone occurred a few times. The J gene is TRBJ2-5, the V gene TRBV7-6; D remains ambiguous. V was shortened by 3 bases and J by 4 bases, with 18 bases between the two germline ends. This CDR3 spans 16 amino acids. Looked up from germline, CDR1 is SGHVS and CDR2 is FNYEAQ. The CDR3 loop reads CASSFHPGEMGETQYF. DNA for the CDR3: TGTGCCAGCAGCTTCCACCCGGGCGAAATGGGAGAGACCCAGTACTTC.

The rearrangement links TRBV4-1 to TRBJ2-3; TRBD2 matches 9 bases. This CDR3 spans 13 amino acids. The J segment lost 6 bases and the V segment lost 4 bases, leaving 2 bases of the junction unmatched. Germline loops: CDR1 MGHRA, CDR2 YSYEKL. DNA for the CDR3: TGCGCCAGCAGCCCGGGACTAGCCGATACGCAGTATTTT. It specifies CASSPGLADTQYF.

V is TRBV6-5 and J is TRBJ1-3; TRBD1 is a possible D gene (5 bases). Trimming removed 1 base from V and 2 bases from J, with 12 bases in between. Germline lookup yields CDR1 MNHEY and CDR2 SVGAGI. The CDR3 is made up of 16 amino acids. CDR3 DNA sequence: TGTGCCAGCAGTTACTTGGCTCCGGGGCCTGGAAACACCATATATTTT. Its translation: CASSYLAPGPGNTIYF.

The rearrangement uses TRBV7-2 and TRBJ2-1; the match to TRBD2 covers 9 bases. Trimming took 2 bases from V and 6 from J; bases not matched to a gene: 5. Per the germline V gene, CDR1 is SGHTA and CDR2 is FQGNSA. The CDR3 spans 15 residues. The CDR3 sequence is CASSLLSGGPNEQFF. Here the CDR3 DNA reads TGTGCCAGCAGCTTACTTAGCGGGGGCCCCAATGAGCAGTTCTTC. The full variable domain, in which reference TRBV7-2 and TRBJ2-1 provide the parts outside the CDR3, is GAGVSQSPSNKVTEKGKDVELRCDPISGHTALYWYRQSLGQGLEFLIYFQGNSAPDKSGLPSDRFSAERTGGSVSTLTIQRTQQEDSAVYLCASSLLSGGPNEQFFGPGTRLTVL.

This chain joins TRBV4-1 and TRBJ1-1; no firm D call. CDR3 size: 15 residues. Germline CDR1 is MGHRA and CDR2 is YSYEKL. Trimming took 4 bases from V and 1 from J, leaving 13 bases between them. CDR3: CASSPHTTANTEAFF. The CDR3 coding sequence is TGCGCCAGCAGCCCTCACACTACAGCGAACACTGAAGCTTTCTTT.

J is TRBJ2-3 and V is TRBV6-4; 12 bases line up with TRBD2. V gave up 0 bases and J gave up 6 bases; unmatched junction bases: 1. Germline-derived CDR1 and CDR2 are MRHNA and SNTAGT. The CDR3 consists of 15 residues. The CDR3 sequence is CASSDSGLAGDTQYF. In nucleotides, the CDR3 is TGTGCCAGCAGTGACTCAGGACTAGCGGGGGATACGCAGTATTTT.

This clone has only one observation. This clone may be a read error of a much larger clone one base away. This chain links TRBV6-5 with TRBJ2-7; D not resolved. The length of the CDR3 is 15 residues. In germline, CDR1 is MNHEY, CDR2 SVGAGI. The V end was cut by 0 bases, the J end by 2 bases, with 11 bases between. CDR3 amino acids: CASSYSGSTAYEQYF. The CDR3 region has the DNA TGTGCCAGCAGTTACTCTGGGTCGACCGCCTACGAGCAGTACTTC.

This chain connects TRBV21-1 to TRBJ2-6. TRBV21-1 is recorded as a pseudogene. The CDR3 contains 16 residues. CDR3 loop: CASSARPYSGANVLTF. The CDR3 bases are TGTGCCAGCAGCGCCCGACCCTACTCTGGGGCCAACGTCCTGACTTTC.